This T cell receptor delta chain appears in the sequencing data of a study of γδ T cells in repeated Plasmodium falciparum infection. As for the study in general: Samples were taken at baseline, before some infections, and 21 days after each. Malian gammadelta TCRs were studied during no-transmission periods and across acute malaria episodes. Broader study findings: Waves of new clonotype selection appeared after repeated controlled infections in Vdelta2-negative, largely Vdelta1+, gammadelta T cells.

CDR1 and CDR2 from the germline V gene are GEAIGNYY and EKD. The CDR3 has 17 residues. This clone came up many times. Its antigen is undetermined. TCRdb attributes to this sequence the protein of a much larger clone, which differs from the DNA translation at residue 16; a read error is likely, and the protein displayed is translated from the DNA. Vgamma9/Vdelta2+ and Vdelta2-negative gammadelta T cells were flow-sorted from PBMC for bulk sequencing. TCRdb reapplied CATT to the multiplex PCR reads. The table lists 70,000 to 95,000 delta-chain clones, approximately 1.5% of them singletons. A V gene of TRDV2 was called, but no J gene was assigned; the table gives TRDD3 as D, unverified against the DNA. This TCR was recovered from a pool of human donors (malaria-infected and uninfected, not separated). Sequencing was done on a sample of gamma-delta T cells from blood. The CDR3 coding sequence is TGTGCCTGTGACCGCGTACTGGGGGTCCAGACAACCGATAAACTCACCTTT. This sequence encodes CACDRVLGVQTTDKLTF.